The next 5 T cell receptor beta chains were all read from a single sample in a study of shared clonotypes between healthy human individuals. Generated by immunoSEQ multiplex PCR, the TCRdb table keeps only in-frame clones and is missing some. The data hold about 2.3 million clones, with over 85% observed a single time. Sequencing input: naive CD4+ T cells from PBMCs. Specified subset: CD45RA+ positively selected. Every receptor here comes from a man in his late teens or twenties in good health. Some clones in this sample may be carry-over from other donors' samples.

The chain uses TRBV7-8 and TRBJ2-1, with unresolved D. CDR1 SGHVS and CDR2 FQNEAQ come from the germline V gene. Trimming removed 1 base at V and 6 bases at J, with 7 bases between. This CDR3 is built from 13 residues. The CDR3 DNA reads as TGTGCCAGCAGCTTAGATCGTGGCAATGAGCAGTTCTTC. It translates to CASSLDRGNEQFF.

V and J are TRBV7-3 and TRBJ2-7, with 7 bases lining up with TRBD1. The CDR3 contains 19 residues. Unmatched junction bases numbered 19, after V lost 5 bases and J lost 0 bases. CDR1 and CDR2 (germline): SGHTA, FQGTGA. CDR3 sequence: CASSPSTGSSLDFSYEQYF. The CDR3 DNA reads as TGTGCCAGCAGCCCGTCGACAGGGTCGAGCTTGGACTTCTCCTACGAGCAGTACTTC. The whole variable domain, filled in from reference TRBV7-3 and TRBJ2-7, reads GAGVSQTPSNKVTEKGKYVELRCDPISGHTALYWYRQSLGQGPEFLIYFQGTGAADDSGLPNDRFFAVRPEGSVSTLKIQRTERGDSAVYLCASSPSTGSSLDFSYEQYFGPGTRLTVT.

The J gene is TRBJ2-2, the V gene TRBV5-4; D is perhaps TRBD1 (6 bases). Trimming removed 2 bases from V and 7 bases from J, with 21 bases in between. Germline-derived CDR1 and CDR2 are SGHNT and YYREEE (reference sequence). CDR3 size: 17 residues. In DNA form, the CDR3 reads TGTGCCAGCAGCTTCGGCCCGTCAACAGGGTTGATCGGGGAGCTGTTTTTT. As protein: CASSFGPSTGLIGELFF.

The rearrangement joins TRBV7-2 to TRBJ1-3; 8 nucleotides align to TRBD1. J lost 0 bases, V lost 5 bases, and 9 bases had no gene match. The CDR3 has 17 residues. Germline V gene sequence: CDR1 SGHTA, CDR2 FQGNSA. CDR3 in amino acids: CASSPRTGPNSGNTIYF. CDR3 bases: TGTGCCAGCAGCCCACGGACAGGGCCCAACTCTGGAAACACCATATATTTT.

The chain links TRBV5-1 to TRBJ2-7; D is tentatively TRBD1 or TRBD2 (5 bases each). The germline V gene has CDR1 SGHRS and CDR2 YFSETQ. The ends were cut back, 5 bases at V and 2 bases at J, with 8 bases in the middle. This CDR3 spans 12 amino acids. The CDR3 nucleotides are TGCGCCAGCAGAAGGGGACCCTACGAGCAGTACTTC. This sequence encodes CASRRGPYEQYF.